A selection of T cell receptor beta chains follows, all from one sample in a study of vaccination and CD4 T cells after COVID-19. These receptors' antigens are unknown. TCRdb re-called the PCR reads with MiXCR, one entry per CDR3 protein. Among about 17,000 distinct CDR3 sequences listed, approximately 30% were seen once. Specimen: cultured CD4+ T cells from blood. These receptors were obtained from a human donor with COVID-19. CDR3s include the opening cysteine and the closing phenylalanine or tryptophan. D genes are given only for firm matches. Only part of the rows carry a size: once, few, many, or a class if the clone is expanded.

clone size	V gene	J gene	D gene	CDR3 protein	CDR3 DNA
.	TRBV18	TRBJ1-1	TRBD1	CASSPLGDRNTEAFF	TGTGCCAGCTCACCACTCGGGGACAGGAACACTGAAGCTTTCTTT
.	TRBV12-3/TRBV12-4	TRBJ2-5	.	CASSSGRTETQYF	TGTGCCAGCAGTAGTGGCAGGACAGAGACCCAGTACTTC
.	TRBV7-3	TRBJ2-5	.	CASSFGSIPETQYF	TGTGCCAGCAGCTTCGGTAGCATACCGGAGACCCAGTACTTC
.	TRBV2	TRBJ2-2	TRBD1	CASNRDRITGELFF	TGTGCCAGCAACCGGGACAGGATCACCGGGGAGCTGTTTTTT
.	TRBV12-3/TRBV12-4	TRBJ1-2	TRBD1	CASSPQDRVRYGYTF	TGTGCCAGCAGTCCCCAAGACAGGGTACGCTATGGCTACACCTTC
few	TRBV2	TRBJ2-3	.	CASTPQTRTDTQYF	TGTGCCAGCACCCCCCAGACAAGGACAGATACGCAGTATTTT
.	TRBV6-2/TRBV6-3	TRBJ2-2	TRBD2	CASSSGLVPPAGELFF	TGTGCCAGCAGTTCCGGACTAGTCCCCCCCGCCGGGGAGCTGTTTTTT
.	TRBV5-1	TRBJ1-2	TRBD1	CASSPDGTGGGYTF	TGCGCCAGCAGCCCCGACGGGACAGGGGGTGGCTACACCTTC
.	TRBV6-2/TRBV6-3	TRBJ1-5	TRBD1	CASSPGPGGSQPQHF	TGTGCCAGCAGCCCGGGGCCAGGGGGAAGTCAGCCCCAGCATTTT
.	TRBV20-1	TRBJ1-1	.	CSAREGYDTEAFF	TGCAGTGCTAGAGAGGGATATGACACTGAAGCTTTCTTT
.	TRBV9	TRBJ1-2	TRBD1	CASSGPQGAGGYTF	TGTGCCAGCAGCGGACCACAGGGGGCGGGAGGCTACACCTTC
few	TRBV2	TRBJ2-7	.	CASSDVIGEQYF	TGTGCCAGCAGTGACGTTATCGGCGAGCAGTACTTC
few	TRBV7-8	TRBJ1-1	.	CASSLGGPSEAFF	TGTGCCAGCAGCTTAGGGGGCCCCTCTGAAGCTTTCTTT
.	TRBV18	TRBJ2-7	.	CASSSPGVDEQYF	TGTGCCAGCTCATCCCCGGGGGTTGACGAGCAGTACTTC
few	TRBV5-5	TRBJ2-3	TRBD2	CASSPPGQALAGGHYTDTQYF	TGTGCCAGCAGCCCGCCCGGACAGGCTCTAGCGGGGGGCCATTACACAGATACGCAGTATTTT
.	TRBV20-1	TRBJ2-7	TRBD2	CSAIPSGLAYEQYF	TGCAGTGCTATTCCGTCGGGACTAGCGTACGAGCAGTACTTC
.	TRBV28	TRBJ1-5	TRBD1	CASSSRQGSQPQHF	TGTGCCAGCAGTTCGCGACAGGGAAGTCAGCCCCAGCATTTT
few	TRBV15	TRBJ1-2	.	CATSLDIGLGYTF	TGTGCCACCAGCTTAGATATCGGCCTCGGCTACACCTTC
.	TRBV10-1	TRBJ2-7	TRBD1	CASSEGQGAVGYEQYF	TGCGCCAGCAGTGAGGGACAGGGGGCAGTCGGGTACGAGCAGTACTTC
few	TRBV2	TRBJ1-3	.	CASRDRQTRSGNTIYF	TGTGCCAGCAGAGATAGACAGACACGCTCTGGAAACACCATATATTTT
.	TRBV5-6	TRBJ2-1	.	CASSLSPPAHNEQFF	TGTGCCAGCAGCTTATCGCCCCCGGCCCATAATGAGCAGTTCTTC
.	TRBV12-3/TRBV12-4	TRBJ2-7	.	CASSRGRGGKQYF	TGTGCCAGCAGCCGCGGGCGAGGGGGGAAGCAGTACTTC
.	TRBV20-1	TRBJ1-5	.	CSAAQPTRNQPQHF	TGCAGTGCTGCTCAGCCTACGCGAAATCAGCCCCAGCATTTT
.	TRBV28	TRBJ1-2	.	CAIRAGYGYTF	TGTGCCATCCGGGCCGGCTATGGCTACACCTTC
.	TRBV30	TRBJ2-6	.	CAWSVSGANVLTF	TGTGCCTGGAGTGTTTCTGGGGCCAACGTCCTGACTTTC
medium-sized	TRBV6-1	TRBJ1-5	.	CASSGGRLDQPQHF	TGTGCCAGCAGTGGGGGGAGGCTAGATCAGCCCCAGCATTTT
few	TRBV6-1	TRBJ1-6	.	CASSEKQGSPLHF	TGTGCCAGCAGTGAAAAGCAGGGGTCACCCCTCCACTTT
few	TRBV11-2	TRBJ2-7	TRBD2	CASSLELLISGTSVPYEQYF	TGTGCCAGCAGCTTAGAACTGCTGATTTCCGGGACTAGCGTACCCTACGAGCAGTACTTC
.	TRBV7-3	TRBJ2-2	TRBD1	CASSPAGQGLHGELFF	TGTGCCAGCAGCCCAGCGGGACAGGGTTTACACGGGGAGCTGTTTTTT
few	TRBV7-9	TRBJ1-5	.	CASSPDGRQPQHF	TGTGCCAGCAGTCCAGATGGGCGCCAGCCCCAGCATTTT
few	TRBV7-8	TRBJ2-2	TRBD1	CASSLQGQGNTGELFF	TGTGCCAGCAGCTTACAGGGACAGGGGAACACCGGGGAGCTGTTTTTT
few	TRBV7-9	TRBJ1-2	.	CASSLEGGYGYTF	TGTGCCAGCAGCTTGGAAGGGGGCTATGGCTACACCTTC
.	TRBV7-8	TRBJ2-2	.	CASSLVRGRDTGELFF	TGTGCCAGCAGCTTAGTCAGGGGCAGGGACACCGGGGAGCTGTTTTTT
few	TRBV7-2	TRBJ1-5	.	CASSLGINQPQHF	TGTGCCAGCAGCTTGGGTATTAATCAGCCCCAGCATTTT
.	TRBV6-1	TRBJ1-2	TRBD1	CASTQGGPYGYTF	TGTGCCAGCACGCAAGGGGGCCCCTATGGCTACACCTTC
few	TRBV19	TRBJ1-2	TRBD1	CASRSPGQGAGYTF	TGTGCCAGTAGATCCCCGGGACAGGGGGCTGGCTACACCTTC
few	TRBV19	TRBJ1-5	.	CASSIDLGPLALGYQPQHF	TGTGCCAGTAGTATAGATCTCGGACCCCTGGCTCTGGGGTATCAGCCCCAGCATTTT
.	TRBV6-1	TRBJ1-5	.	CASKGRGGDTYSNQPQHF	TGTGCCAGCAAAGGAAGAGGGGGGGACACTTATAGCAATCAGCCCCAGCATTTT
few	TRBV20-1	TRBJ1-5	TRBD1	CSLKPGTGQGNQPQHF	TGCAGTCTCAAACCCGGGACAGGGCAGGGCAATCAGCCCCAGCATTTT
few	TRBV21-1	TRBJ1-2	.	CASSKLRGNGYTF	TGTGCCAGCAGCAAATTACGGGGTAATGGCTACACCTTC
.	TRBV7-9	TRBJ1-4	.	CASSLSTTNEKLFF	TGTGCCAGCAGCTTGAGTACCACTAATGAAAAACTGTTTTTT
few	TRBV19	TRBJ2-2	.	CASSIASGSANTGELFF	TGTGCCAGTAGTATAGCCTCGGGATCCGCGAACACCGGGGAGCTGTTTTTT
few	TRBV10-3	TRBJ1-6	.	CAISVEGPYNSPLHF	TGTGCCATCAGTGTGGAAGGACCCTATAATTCACCCCTCCACTTT
.	TRBV12-3/TRBV12-4	TRBJ2-5	TRBD2	CASSHSGAKETQYF	TGTGCCAGCAGCCACAGCGGGGCCAAAGAGACCCAGTACTTC
.	TRBV5-1	TRBJ2-3	.	CASSYLLTDTQYF	TGCGCCAGCAGCTACTTGCTCACAGATACGCAGTATTTT
few	TRBV5-1	TRBJ1-1	.	CASSPRLNTEAFF	TGCGCCAGCAGCCCACGATTGAACACTGAAGCTTTCTTT
.	TRBV6-1	TRBJ2-3	.	CASSSSFTSTDTQYF	TGTGCCAGCAGTAGTAGTTTTACTAGCACAGATACGCAGTATTTT